The 6 T cell receptor beta chains reported below all come from one sample, sequenced in a study of blood T cells in healthy people across ages. A sample-barcoded 5' primer and a J-beta primer mix were used in a second PCR of about 7 to 12 cycles. TCRdb itself ran the 5' RACE reads through MiXCR, one entry per CDR3 protein. The sample includes approximately 730,000 distinct CDR3 sequences, 53% of them seen just once. Sequencing was carried out using blood. These receptors were collected from an elderly man in good health.

This clonotype appeared a few times. The CDR3 bases are TGTGCCAGCAGCGTATCGACGGGGGGCGCGGCCTATGGCTACACCTTC. Its translation: CASSVSTGGAAYGYTF. The chain is built from TRBV9 and TRBJ1-2; D possibly corresponds to TRBD1 (6 bases). Germline assignment: CDR1 SGDLS and CDR2 YYNGEE. This CDR3 contains 16 residues. V dropped 1 base and J dropped 4 bases, with 17 bases sitting between them.

The chain is built from TRBV10-3 and TRBJ2-5; 10 bases line up with TRBD1. Germline values: CDR1 ENHRY, CDR2 SYGVKD. The V and J ends lost 3 bases and 11 bases, in that order; junction bases with no gene match: 15. The CDR3 loop spans 16 amino acids. CDR3 in amino acids: CAISERGQGFYNEQYF. CDR3 coding DNA: TGTGCCATCAGTGAACGGGGACAGGGGTTCTACAATGAGCAGTACTTC.

This chain uses TRBV7-2 with TRBJ2-4, with 8 bases fitting TRBD2. The junction had 12 bases not matched to a gene; V was cut back by 5 bases and J by 0 bases. CDR1 is SGHTA and CDR2 is FQGNSA in the germline V gene. This CDR3 contains 18 residues. The DNA for the CDR3 is TGTGCCAGCAGCCGAGCCGGGGGGGCGCAGATAGCCAAAAACATTCAGTACTTC. Its translation is CASSRAGGAQIAKNIQYF.

V and J are TRBV12-3 or TRBV12-4 and TRBJ2-1; perhaps TRBD2 as D (6 bases). The end of the DNA is better explained by TRBJ2-7, so the J call may be wrong. The CDR3 length is 14 residues. CDR3 protein: CASSLGRGINEQYF. CDR3 coding DNA: TGTGCCAGCAGTTTAGGGAGGGGTATCAACGAGCAGTACTTC.

This chain links TRBV5-1 with TRBJ2-1, with D possibly TRBD1 on 6 matching bases. CDR3 length equals 14 residues. CDR1 is SGHRS, CDR2 YFSETQ, per germline. V lost 4 bases, J lost 4 bases, and 12 bases lay in between. The CDR3 sequence is CASSPRTAYNEQFF. The CDR3 coding sequence is TGCGCCAGCAGCCCCAGGACAGCTTACAATGAGCAGTTCTTC.

In its sample, this clonotype was seen a few times. The V and J genes are TRBV7-8 and TRBJ2-1; 11 bases align to TRBD2. J was trimmed by 9 bases and V by 3 bases; bases with no gene match: 4. The CDR3 sequence is 14 residues long. Germline CDR1 and CDR2: SGHVS and FQNEAQ. This chain's CDR3 is CASSFAGLAVEQFF. CDR3 sequence (DNA): TGTGCCAGCAGCTTTGCGGGACTAGCGGTTGAGCAGTTCTTC.